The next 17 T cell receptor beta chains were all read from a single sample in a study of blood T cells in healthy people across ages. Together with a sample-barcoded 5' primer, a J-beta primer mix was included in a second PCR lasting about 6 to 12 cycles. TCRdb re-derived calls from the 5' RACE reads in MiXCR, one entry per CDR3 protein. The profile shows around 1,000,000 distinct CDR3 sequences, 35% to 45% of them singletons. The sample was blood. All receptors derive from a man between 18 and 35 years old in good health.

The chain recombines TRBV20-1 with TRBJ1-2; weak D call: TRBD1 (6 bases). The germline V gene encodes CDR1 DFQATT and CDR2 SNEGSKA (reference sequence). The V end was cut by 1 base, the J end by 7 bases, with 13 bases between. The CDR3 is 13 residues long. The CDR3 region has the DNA TGCAGTGCTAGAGGAACAGGGACGGCTGGCTACACCTTC. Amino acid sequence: CSARGTGTAGYTF.

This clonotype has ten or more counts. The CDR3 spells CASSLAETYYNEQFF. The CDR3 coding sequence is TGTGCCAGCAGCTTAGCGGAAACGTACTACAATGAGCAGTTCTTC. The chain carries TRBV7-2 and TRBJ2-1; no clear D gene. Trimming shortened V by 0 bases and J by 3 bases, and 9 bases separated the two germline ends. The CDR3 contains 15 residues. Germline assignment: CDR1 SGHTA and CDR2 FQGNSA. Full variable domain (remainder filled in from reference TRBV7-2 and TRBJ2-1): GAGVSQSPSNKVTEKGKDVELRCDPISGHTALYWYRQSLGQGLEFLIYFQGNSAPDKSGLPSDRFSAERTGGSVSTLTIQRTQQEDSAVYLCASSLAETYYNEQFFGPGTRLTVL.

The DNA of the CDR3 is TGCAGTGCTAGAGACACAGGGTTAGATACGCAGTATTTT. Residues: CSARDTGLDTQYF. This chain connects TRBV20-1 to TRBJ2-3, with D possibly being TRBD1 (6 bases). V lost 0 bases to trimming and J lost 5 bases, with 9 bases between them. The CDR3 has 13 residues. CDR1 and CDR2 from the germline V gene are DFQATT and SNEGSKA (reference sequence).

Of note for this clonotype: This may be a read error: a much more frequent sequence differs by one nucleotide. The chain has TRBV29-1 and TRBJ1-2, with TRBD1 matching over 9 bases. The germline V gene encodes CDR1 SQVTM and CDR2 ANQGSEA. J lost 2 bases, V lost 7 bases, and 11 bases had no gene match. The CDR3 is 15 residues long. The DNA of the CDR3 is TGCAGCGCTGCCGGGGACAGGGCGGCAAACTATGGCTACACCTTC. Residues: CSAAGDRAANYGYTF.

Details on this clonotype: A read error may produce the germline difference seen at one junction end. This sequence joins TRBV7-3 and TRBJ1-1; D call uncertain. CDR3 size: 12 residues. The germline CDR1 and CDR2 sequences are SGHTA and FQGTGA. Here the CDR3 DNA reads TGTGTCAGCAGCACACTCTACCGGGAAGCTTTCTTT. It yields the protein CVSSTLYREAFF.

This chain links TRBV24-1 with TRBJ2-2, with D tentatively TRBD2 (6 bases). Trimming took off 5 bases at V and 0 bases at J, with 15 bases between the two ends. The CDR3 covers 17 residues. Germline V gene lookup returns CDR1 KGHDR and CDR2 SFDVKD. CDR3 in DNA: TGTGCCACCAGTGCCAAAGGGACTTTCGCGAACACCGGGGAGCTGTTTTTT. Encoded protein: CATSAKGTFANTGELFF.

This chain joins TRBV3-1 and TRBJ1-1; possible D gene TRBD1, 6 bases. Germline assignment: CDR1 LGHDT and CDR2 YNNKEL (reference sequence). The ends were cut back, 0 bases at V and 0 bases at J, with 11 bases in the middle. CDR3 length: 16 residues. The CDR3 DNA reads TGTGCCAGCAGCCAAGAAGCAGGGGTGATGAACACTGAAGCTTTCTTT. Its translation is CASSQEAGVMNTEAFF.

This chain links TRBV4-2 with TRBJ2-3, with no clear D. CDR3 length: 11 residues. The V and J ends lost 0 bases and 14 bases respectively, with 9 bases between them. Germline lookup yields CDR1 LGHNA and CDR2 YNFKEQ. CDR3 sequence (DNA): TGTGCCAGCAGCCAAGATCGTCGGTCGTATTTT. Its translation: CASSQDRRSYF.

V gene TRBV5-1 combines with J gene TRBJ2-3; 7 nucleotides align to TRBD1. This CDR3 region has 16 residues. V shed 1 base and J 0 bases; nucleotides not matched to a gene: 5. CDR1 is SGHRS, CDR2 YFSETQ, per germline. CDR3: CASSLSDRRSTDTQYF. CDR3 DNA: TGCGCCAGCAGCTTGTCGGACAGGAGGAGCACAGATACGCAGTATTTT.

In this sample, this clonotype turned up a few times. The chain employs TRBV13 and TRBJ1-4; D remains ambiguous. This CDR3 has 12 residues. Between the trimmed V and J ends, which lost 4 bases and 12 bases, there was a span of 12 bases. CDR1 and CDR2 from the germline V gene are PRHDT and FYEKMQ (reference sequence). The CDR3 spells CASSSDGVELFF. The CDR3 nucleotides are TGTGCCAGCAGCTCGGACGGAGTGGAACTGTTTTTT.

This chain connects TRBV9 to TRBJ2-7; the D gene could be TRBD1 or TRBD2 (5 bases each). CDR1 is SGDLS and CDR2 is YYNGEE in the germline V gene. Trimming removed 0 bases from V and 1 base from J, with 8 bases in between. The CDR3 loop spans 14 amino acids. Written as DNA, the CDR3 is TGTGCCAGCAGCGTAGTGGGGGAGTCCTACGAGCAGTACTTC. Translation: CASSVVGESYEQYF. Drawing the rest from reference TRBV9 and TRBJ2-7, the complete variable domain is DSGVTQTPKHLITATGQRVTLRCSPRSGDLSVYWYQQSLDQGLQFLIQYYNGEERAKGNILERFSAQQFPDLHSELNLSSLELGDSALYFCASSVVGESYEQYFGPGTRLTVT.

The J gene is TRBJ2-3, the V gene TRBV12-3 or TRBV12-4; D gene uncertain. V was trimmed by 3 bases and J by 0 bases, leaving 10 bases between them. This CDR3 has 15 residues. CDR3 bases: TGTGCCAGCAGTTTTTCCCGGGCTAGCACAGATACGCAGTATTTT. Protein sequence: CASSFSRASTDTQYF.

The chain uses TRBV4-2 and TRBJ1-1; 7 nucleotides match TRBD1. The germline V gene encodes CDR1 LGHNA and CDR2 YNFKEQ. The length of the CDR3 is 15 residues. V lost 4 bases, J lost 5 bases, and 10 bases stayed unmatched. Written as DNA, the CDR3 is TGTGCCAGCAGCCCCGGGACAGAGGGGTGGACTGAAGCTTTCTTT. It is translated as CASSPGTEGWTEAFF.

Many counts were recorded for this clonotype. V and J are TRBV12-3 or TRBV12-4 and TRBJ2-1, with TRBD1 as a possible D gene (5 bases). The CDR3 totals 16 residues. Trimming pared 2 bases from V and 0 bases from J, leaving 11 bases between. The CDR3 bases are TGTGCCAGCAGTTTAAGTGGACAAAGCTCCTACAATGAGCAGTTCTTC. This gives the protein CASSLSGQSSYNEQFF.

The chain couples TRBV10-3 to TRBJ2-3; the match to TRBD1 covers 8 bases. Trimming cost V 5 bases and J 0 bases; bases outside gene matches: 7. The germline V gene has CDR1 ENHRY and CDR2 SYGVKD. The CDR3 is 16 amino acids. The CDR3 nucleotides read TGTGCCATCAGTTCGGGACAGGCGACTAGCACAGATACGCAGTATTTT. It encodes CAISSGQATSTDTQYF.

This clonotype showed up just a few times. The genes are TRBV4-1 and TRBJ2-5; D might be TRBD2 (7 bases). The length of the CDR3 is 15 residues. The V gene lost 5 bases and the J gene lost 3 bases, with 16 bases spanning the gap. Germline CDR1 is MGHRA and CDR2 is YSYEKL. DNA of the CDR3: TGCGCCAGCAGCTCGCAAGGGGGAGGGGAAGAGACCCAGTACTTC. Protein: CASSSQGGGEETQYF.

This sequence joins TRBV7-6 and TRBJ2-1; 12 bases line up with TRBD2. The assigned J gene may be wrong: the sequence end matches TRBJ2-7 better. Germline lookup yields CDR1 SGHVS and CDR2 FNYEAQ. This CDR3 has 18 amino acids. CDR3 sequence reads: CASSPGLAGDSSYNEQYF. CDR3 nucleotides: TGTGCCAGCAGCCCGGGACTAGCGGGCGATAGCTCCTACAATGAGCAGTACTTC.